One sample yielded the 30 T cell receptor beta chains listed below, sequenced in a study of early stage breast cancer tumors (dated by TCRdb to about 2017). The protocol used for the library was the immunoSEQ multiplex PCR assay. TCRdb limited this immuneACCESS table to in-frame rearrangements with V and J called. A share of clones is missing; checked studies link under half to unresolved V genes, and the rest is unexplained. In this sample the table shows about 3,300 clones, almost 65% of which occur a single time. Of the sample, around 16% falls within the top ten clones. Sequenced input: breast tumor tissue. Every receptor here comes from a person aged 40-50 years with breast cancer.

In its sample, this clone was seen once. The V call is TRBV28, the J call TRBJ2-5; TRBD2 agrees at 12 bases. The CDR3 totals 16 residues. The germline CDR1 and CDR2 sequences are MDHEN and SYDVKM. J was trimmed by 2 bases and V by 4 bases; bases with no gene match: 5. CDR3 DNA: TGTGCCAGCAGTTCCGGACTAGCGGGATGGCAAGAGACCCAGTACTTC. This translates into CASSSGLAGWQETQYF.

This chain uses TRBV11-2 with TRBJ1-1; D is undetermined. Germline V lookup: CDR1 SGHAT, CDR2 FQNNGV. The V end lost 10 bases, the J end lost 11 bases, and 17 bases lay between the germline ends. This CDR3 is 11 amino acids long. The CDR3 sequence: CAIPGDNSAFF. For the CDR3, the DNA is TGTGCCATCCCTGGAGACAATTCGGCTTTCTTT. The full variable domain, rest sourced from reference TRBV11-2 and TRBJ1-1, is EAGVAQSPRYKIIEKRQSVAFWCNPISGHATLYWYQQILGQGPKLLIQFQNNGVVDDSQLPKDRFSAERLKGVDSTLKIQPAKLEDSAVYLCAIPGDNSAFFGQGTRLTVV.

This chain uses TRBV15 with TRBJ1-3, with a possible D match to TRBD1 (5 bases). Trimming shortened V by 0 bases and J by 0 bases, and 9 bases separated the two germline ends. The CDR3 is 16 residues long. CDR1 LNHNV and CDR2 YYDKDF come from the germline V gene (reference sequence). CDR3 in amino acids: CATSRDWGFSGNTIYF. In DNA, the CDR3 is TGTGCCACCAGCAGAGATTGGGGGTTCTCTGGAAACACCATATATTTT.

The chain has TRBV7-9 and TRBJ1-4; perhaps TRBD1 as D (6 bases). CDR3 length: 15 residues. Deletions cut 2 bases from V and 6 bases from J, with 13 bases between. Germline V gives CDR1 SEHNR, CDR2 FQNEAQ (reference sequence). Here the CDR3 DNA reads TGTGCCAGCAGCTTAACCGCGGCAGGGGATGAAAAACTGTTTTTT. This sequence encodes CASSLTAAGDEKLFF.

V is TRBV9 and J is TRBJ2-1; no reliable D call. CDR1 SGDLS and CDR2 YYNGEE come from the germline V gene. The CDR3 runs 16 residues. The germline V and J ends were trimmed by 0 bases and 0 bases, with 10 bases remaining between them. The CDR3 DNA reads TGTGCCAGCAGCGTAGGGGCAGCGAGCTCCTACAATGAGCAGTTCTTC. Residues: CASSVGAASSYNEQFF.

This clone qualifies as large. J is TRBJ1-2 and V is TRBV5-7; no definite D call. Being an ORF, TRBV5-7 has a function that is uncertain. Trimming took 1 base from V and 2 from J, leaving 9 bases between them. The CDR3 sequence is 14 residues long. The CDR3 loop reads CASSLKKPNYGYTF. DNA of the CDR3: TGTGCCAGCAGCTTGAAGAAGCCCAACTATGGCTACACCTTC.

This clone was seen only once. V gene TRBV5-1 combines with J gene TRBJ1-5; a weak D match, TRBD1 (5 bases). CDR3 size: 15 residues. CDR1 is SGHRS, CDR2 YFSETQ, per germline. V was pared by 4 bases and J by 6 bases, with 17 bases between. The CDR3 bases are TGCGCCAGCAGCGCCGAGGGCCTGGGGGGTCAGCCCCAGCATTTT. Translated, it gives CASSAEGLGGQPQHF.

The J gene is TRBJ2-5, the V gene TRBV28, with 7 bases aligning to TRBD1. The trim removed 10 bases at V and 0 bases at J, leaving 8 bases unmatched. CDR1 and CDR2 (germline): MDHEN, SYDVKM. This CDR3 spans 14 amino acids. CDR3 amino acids: CATVTRGYQETQYF. The DNA for the CDR3 is TGTGCCACCGTGACCAGGGGGTACCAAGAGACCCAGTACTTC.

The chain is built from TRBV28 and TRBJ1-2, with TRBD1 matching over 7 bases. This CDR3 has 15 residues. V trimming: 5 bases; J trimming: 2 bases; junction bases outside the gene matches: 8. Germline lookup yields CDR1 MDHEN and CDR2 SYDVKM. Here the CDR3 reads CASSPGQKTNYGYTF. For the CDR3, the DNA is TGTGCCAGCAGTCCGGGACAGAAAACGAACTATGGCTACACCTTC.

The chain has TRBV5-1 and TRBJ2-4, with 7 positions matching TRBD1. Germline values: CDR1 SGHRS, CDR2 YFSETQ. V trimming: 0 bases; J trimming: 3 bases; junction bases outside the gene matches: 3. CDR3 length: 15 residues. The CDR3 region has the DNA TGCGCCAGCAGCTTGGCAGACAGGGACAAAAACATTCAGTACTTC. This encodes CASSLADRDKNIQYF.

This clone came up a few times. In DNA form, the CDR3 reads TGCGCCAGCAGCCACCTAGCGGGAGGGGCTGGGGCCAACGTCCTGACTTTC. It is translated as CASSHLAGGAGANVLTF. The chain employs TRBV4-1 and TRBJ2-6; TRBD2 matches 12 bases. Germline CDR1 MGHRA, CDR2 YSYEKL. V dropped 3 bases and J dropped 2; count of bases not matched to a gene: 2. CDR3 length equals 17 residues.

A few counts support this clone. The V and J genes are TRBV25-1 and TRBJ1-2; D call uncertain. From germline, CDR1 is MGHDK and CDR2 SYGVNS. The V gene lost 4 bases and the J gene lost 6 bases, with 12 bases spanning the gap. The CDR3 spans 13 residues. The CDR3 spells CASSVSVFDGYTF. DNA for the CDR3: TGTGCCAGCAGTGTCAGCGTTTTTGATGGCTACACCTTC.

The chain is built from TRBV18 and TRBJ2-1; 9 nucleotides line up with TRBD2. Germline values: CDR1 KGHSH, CDR2 LQKENI. The V and J ends lost 0 bases and 4 bases, in that order; junction bases with no gene match: 1. The CDR3 contains 15 residues. The CDR3 region is CASSPPAGGYNEQFF. CDR3 sequence (DNA): TGTGCCAGCTCACCACCGGCGGGAGGGTACAATGAGCAGTTCTTC.

V and J are TRBV28 and TRBJ2-7; 15 nucleotides line up with TRBD2. The CDR3 totals 22 residues. The germline V gene encodes CDR1 MDHEN and CDR2 SYDVKM. V trimming: 2 bases; J trimming: 0 bases; junction bases outside the gene matches: 17. The CDR3 here is CASSLGTLLGLAGGLSSYEQYF. In DNA form, the CDR3 reads TGTGCCAGCAGTTTAGGGACATTACTGGGACTAGCGGGAGGCCTAAGCTCCTACGAGCAGTACTTC.

This clone came up once. This chain links TRBV2 with TRBJ1-1; 7 bases are shared with TRBD1. The CDR3 is 14 residues long. CDR1 is SNHLY, CDR2 FYNNEI, per germline. Trimming removed 7 bases from V and 3 bases from J; junction bases left unmatched: 8. CDR3 amino acids: CASIANRGHTEAFF. CDR3 sequence (DNA): TGTGCCAGCATCGCGAACAGGGGACACACTGAAGCTTTCTTT. Complete variable domain (other parts from reference TRBV2 and TRBJ1-1): EPEVTQTPSHQVTQMGQEVILRCVPISNHLYFYWYRQILGQKVEFLVSFYNNEISEKSEIFDDQFSVERPDGSNFTLKIRSTKLEDSAMYFCASIANRGHTEAFFGQGTRLTVV.

The V gene is TRBV11-2, the J gene TRBJ1-2, with no clear D. The CDR3 runs to 13 residues. CDR1 and CDR2 (germline): SGHAT, FQNNGV. Trimming cost V 5 bases and J 6 bases, with 13 bases left between them. The CDR3 reads CASSRRNSDGYTF. The CDR3 nucleotides read TGTGCCAGCAGCAGAAGGAACAGCGATGGCTACACCTTC.

The chain has TRBV10-2 and TRBJ1-1, with D possibly being TRBD1 (5 bases). CDR1 WSHSY and CDR2 SAAADI come from the germline V gene. The V end was cut by 6 bases, the J end by 1 base, with 6 bases between. This CDR3 comprises 12 residues. CDR3 protein: CASRGTNTEAFF. CDR3 bases: TGCGCCAGCAGAGGGACGAACACTGAAGCTTTCTTT.

The V gene is TRBV29-1, the J gene TRBJ1-2; D gene uncertain. Trimming stripped 1 base from V and 4 bases from J, with 16 bases between. This CDR3 contains 15 residues. CDR1 and CDR2 from the germline V gene are SQVTM and ANQGSEA. The CDR3 sequence: CSVEGSDIIAYGYTF. DNA for the CDR3: TGCAGCGTTGAAGGGAGCGATATAATAGCCTATGGCTACACCTTC. Full variable domain (outside the CDR3, taken from reference TRBV29-1 and TRBJ1-2): SAVISQKPSRDICQRGTSLTIQCQVDSQVTMMFWYRQQPGQSLTLIATANQGSEATYESGFVIDKFPISRPNLTFSTLTVSNMSPEDSSIYLCSVEGSDIIAYGYTFGSGTRLTVV.

The chain couples TRBV7-6 to TRBJ1-1; D is ambiguous. Germline assignment: CDR1 SGHVS and CDR2 FNYEAQ. The CDR3 sequence is 15 residues long. V was pared by 5 bases and J by 1 base, with 14 bases between. The CDR3 here is CASSPLRGANTEAFF. CDR3 nucleotide sequence: TGTGCCAGCAGCCCCCTCCGGGGAGCGAACACTGAAGCTTTCTTT. The whole variable domain, remainder taken from reference TRBV7-6 and TRBJ1-1, is GAGVSQSPRYKVTKRGQDVALRCDPISGHVSLYWYRQALGQGPEFLTYFNYEAQQDKSGLPNDRFSAERPEGSISTLTIQRTEQRDSAMYRCASSPLRGANTEAFFGQGTRLTVV.

This chain connects TRBV28 to TRBJ2-7; D remains ambiguous. This CDR3 comprises 14 residues. With 8 bases removed from V and 3 bases from J, the gap between germline ends came to 17 bases. Germline CDR1 MDHEN, CDR2 SYDVKM. CDR3 in amino acids: CASSSGLVFYEQYF. CDR3 coding DNA: TGTGCCAGCTCCTCCGGTTTAGTCTTCTACGAGCAGTACTTC.

This clone was picked up a small number of times. The chain recombines TRBV4-1 with TRBJ2-3; TRBD2 agrees at 7 bases. Trimming cost V 0 bases and J 0 bases; bases outside gene matches: 9. Per germline, CDR1 MGHRA and CDR2 YSYEKL. The CDR3 is 18 residues long. The CDR3 nucleotides read TGCGCCAGCAGCCAAGAATTCGATTCTAGCGGTAGCACAGATACGCAGTATTTT. The encoded protein is CASSQEFDSSGSTDTQYF.

This clone has just one count. The chain recombines TRBV29-1 with TRBJ2-1; TRBD2 matches 9 bases. This CDR3 spans 14 amino acids. Germline CDR1 is SQVTM and CDR2 is ANQGSEA. V shed 2 bases, J shed 9 bases, and the junction held 8 bases outside the gene matches. The CDR3 is CSVEYGVAGVEQFF. The DNA for the CDR3 is TGCAGCGTTGAATATGGAGTAGCGGGAGTTGAGCAGTTCTTC.

The V and J genes are TRBV5-8 and TRBJ2-3; D unclear. Germline CDR1 is SGHTS and CDR2 is YDEGEE. Trimming removed 4 bases from V and 2 bases from J, with 17 bases in between. The CDR3 spans 16 residues. The CDR3 spells CASSKQTEPFTDTQYF. CDR3 nucleotide sequence: TGTGCCAGCAGCAAGCAGACGGAGCCCTTCACAGATACGCAGTATTTT. Combining the CDR3 with reference TRBV5-8 and TRBJ2-3 gives the whole variable domain EAGVTQSPTHLIKTRGQQATLRCSPISGHTSVYWYQQALGLGLQFLLWYDEGEERNRGNFPPRFSGRQFPNYSSELNVNALELEDSALYLCASSKQTEPFTDTQYFGPGTRLTVL.

By share of the sample, this clone is large. This sequence joins TRBV28 and TRBJ2-2; D uncertain. V lost 3 bases and J lost 0, with 8 bases in between. The CDR3 runs 15 residues. The germline gives CDR1 MDHEN, CDR2 SYDVKM. CDR3 nucleotides: TGTGCCAGCAGTTTTGAACTGGCGAACACCGGGGAGCTGTTTTTT. Residues: CASSFELANTGELFF.

By share of the sample, this clone is large. The chain couples TRBV11-2 to TRBJ1-1; 9 bases line up with TRBD1. CDR1 SGHAT and CDR2 FQNNGV come from the germline V gene. CDR3 length: 17 residues. V was pared by 1 base and J by 4 bases, with 10 bases of the junction left unmatched. The CDR3 sequence: CASSLGGTGTSGTEAFF. In nucleotides, the CDR3 is TGTGCCAGCAGCTTAGGAGGGACAGGGACTTCGGGCACTGAAGCTTTCTTT.

This clone was observed a single time. This rearrangement joins TRBV7-9 to TRBJ2-6; 7 bases match TRBD1. Germline loops: CDR1 SEHNR, CDR2 FQNEAQ (reference sequence). The CDR3 extends over 17 amino acids. V shed 4 bases and J 0 bases; nucleotides not matched to a gene: 6. Here the CDR3 reads CASSSPGQISGANVLTF. CDR3 DNA: TGTGCCAGCAGCTCACCGGGACAGATCTCTGGGGCCAACGTCCTGACTTTC.

The chain employs TRBV7-8 and TRBJ2-7; TRBD2 agrees at 7 bases. The trim removed 7 bases at V and 0 bases at J, leaving 9 bases unmatched. The CDR3 extends over 15 amino acids. Germline CDR1 reads SGHVS; CDR2 reads FQNEAQ. The CDR3 here is CASILNRDYSYEQYF. CDR3 DNA: TGTGCCAGCATCCTAAACCGGGACTACTCCTACGAGCAGTACTTC.

The rearrangement uses TRBV9 and TRBJ2-1; 8 bases are shared with TRBD2. The junction had 7 bases not matched to a gene; V was cut back by 0 bases and J by 8 bases. Per the germline V gene, CDR1 is SGDLS and CDR2 is YYNGEE. This CDR3 spans 15 amino acids. CDR3 amino acids: CASSVAGGLADEQFF. The CDR3 DNA follows: TGTGCCAGCAGCGTAGCGGGCGGACTAGCTGATGAGCAGTTCTTC.

The chain joins TRBV30 to TRBJ1-3, with TRBD1 matching over 9 bases. From germline, CDR1 is GTSNPN and CDR2 SVGIG (reference sequence). The CDR3 consists of 17 residues. The V and J ends lost 2 bases and 6 bases, in that order; junction bases with no gene match: 14. The CDR3 region is CAWSMFNPGQGINTIYF. DNA of the CDR3: TGTGCCTGGAGTATGTTCAATCCGGGACAGGGCATAAACACCATATATTTT.

The sample holds a few counts of this clone. The genes are TRBV6-1 and TRBJ1-1; D is unclear. V was cut by 6 bases and J by 7 bases, with 12 bases left in between. Per germline, CDR1 MNHNS and CDR2 SASEGT. CDR3 length equals 12 residues. The CDR3 DNA reads as TGTGCCAGCAGCCCCGACTTGAATGAAGCTTTCTTT. Translation gives CASSPDLNEAFF.